The 14 T cell receptor beta chains given below trace back to one sample, sequenced in a study of Graves' ophthalmopathy and Graves' hyperthyroidism. Beta-chain TCR CDR3 regions were amplified from RNA transcripts. RT-PCR in the first round used HTBI primers; a second-round multiplex PCR followed. TCRdb re-called the multiplex PCR reads with MiXCR, one entry per CDR3 protein. The sample consists of approximately 540,000 distinct CDR3 sequences, about 35% of them appearing once. Sequenced: peripheral blood or thyroid tissue (not recorded which). The receptors were gathered from an adult man with Graves' hyperthyroidism.

The chain carries TRBV20-1 and TRBJ2-3; D is uncertain. The V gene lost 3 bases and the J gene lost 2 bases, with 9 bases spanning the gap. The germline CDR1 and CDR2 sequences are DFQATT and SNEGSKA (reference sequence). The CDR3 loop spans 13 amino acids. The CDR3 DNA reads as TGCAGTGCTAGGGGTAGTCACACAGATACGCAGTATTTT. This gives the protein CSARGSHTDTQYF.

V gene TRBV2 combines with J gene TRBJ2-1, with TRBD2 identical over 9 bases. There are 17 residues in the CDR3. J lost 7 bases, V lost 4 bases, and 14 bases had no gene match. CDR1 is SNHLY and CDR2 is FYNNEI in the germline V gene. In DNA form, the CDR3 reads TGTGCCAGCAGTGTGGGCGGGAGGGCGAAGTGGGATAATGAGCAGTTCTTC. It translates to CASSVGGRAKWDNEQFF.

Note on this clonotype: A much larger clone differs by one base, so this may be a read error. V is TRBV7-9 and J is TRBJ2-7; 10 nucleotides line up with TRBD1. CDR3 length: 14 residues. Germline-derived CDR1 and CDR2 are SEHNR and FQNEAQ (reference sequence). The CDR3: CASSSGQGIHGQYF. In DNA, the CDR3 is TGCGCCAGCAGCTCGGGACAGGGGATCCACGGGCAGTACTTC. Full variable domain (outside the CDR3, taken from reference TRBV7-9 and TRBJ2-7): DTGVSQNPRHKITKRGQNVTFRCDPISEHNRLYWYRQTLGQGPEFLTYFQNEAQLEKSRLLSDRFSAERPKGSFSTLEIQRTEQGDSAMYLCASSSGQGIHGQYFGPGTRLTVT.

CDR3 nucleotides: TGCAGTGCTATCCTAGCGGACAGGTGGGGGGAGCAGTTCTTC. It yields the protein CSAILADRWGEQFF. The chain carries TRBV20-1 and TRBJ2-7; D is possibly TRBD1 or TRBD2 (7 bases each). The end of the DNA fits TRBJ2-1 better, so the J call may be wrong. Germline V gene data show CDR1 as DFQATT and CDR2 as SNEGSKA (reference sequence). This CDR3 has 14 amino acids.

This clonotype has ten or more counts. V is TRBV2 and J is TRBJ1-4; D gene unclear. The V and J ends lost 5 bases and 0 bases respectively, with 10 bases between them. CDR3 size: 15 residues. From germline, CDR1 is SNHLY and CDR2 FYNNEI. The CDR3 sequence is CASSTYRPTNEKLFF. The CDR3 nucleotides read TGTGCCAGCAGTACGTACAGACCAACTAATGAAAAACTGTTTTTT.

The sample holds many counts of this clonotype. This chain links TRBV10-1 with TRBJ2-7; D is possibly TRBD2 (6 bases). Germline V gene data show CDR1 as WNHNN and CDR2 as SYGVQD (reference sequence). This CDR3 is 15 amino acids long. V was trimmed by 3 bases and J by 2 bases, leaving 14 bases between them. The CDR3 loop reads CASSESGLGAYEQYF. The CDR3, as DNA: TGCGCCAGCAGTGAATCGGGACTCGGAGCCTACGAGCAGTACTTC.

In its sample, this clonotype was seen many times. CDR3 amino acids: CSVQLGDGEWDQPQHF. CDR3 in DNA: TGCAGCGTCCAACTAGGGGACGGAGAATGGGATCAGCCCCAGCATTTT. The chain has TRBV29-1 and TRBJ1-5; maybe TRBD1 (5 bases). Germline loops: CDR1 SQVTM, CDR2 ANQGSEA. V lost 6 bases and J lost 5, with 23 bases in between. The CDR3 consists of 16 residues.

The V call is TRBV20-1, the J call TRBJ2-5, with a tentative D call TRBD2 (5 bases). V lost 8 bases and J lost 2, with 15 bases in between. Germline V CDR1 and CDR2: DFQATT, SNEGSKA (reference sequence). The CDR3 length is 13 residues. This CDR3 reads CSLASGLQETQYF. The CDR3 nucleotides read TGCAGTTTAGCTTCGGGGTTACAAGAGACCCAGTACTTC.

The rearrangement links TRBV6-2 or TRBV6-3 to TRBJ1-6; D ambiguous. Germline V gene sequence: CDR1 MNHEY, CDR2 SVGEGT. The CDR3 contains 18 residues. The ends were cut back, 5 bases at V and 0 bases at J, with 17 bases in the middle. The CDR3: CASSQDWDKSSYNSPLHF. DNA for the CDR3: TGTGCCAGCAGTCAAGATTGGGATAAGAGCTCCTATAATTCACCCCTCCACTTT.

The table lists this clonotype with many counts. V is TRBV10-2 and J is TRBJ2-7; 10 positions match TRBD2. CDR1 and CDR2 from the germline V gene are WSHSY and SAAADI. The V and J ends lost 2 bases and 3 bases, in that order; junction bases with no gene match: 4. This CDR3 is built from 15 residues. CDR3 in DNA: TGCGCCAGCAGTGAGGGCACTAGCGGGATCTACGAGCAGTACTTC. It encodes CASSEGTSGIYEQYF.

This sequence joins TRBV19 and TRBJ2-2, with D unresolved. The CDR3 has 12 amino acids. Per germline, CDR1 LNHDA and CDR2 SQIVND (reference sequence). The V end was cut by 2 bases, the J end by 7 bases, with 5 bases between. Written as DNA, the CDR3 is TGTGCCAGTAGTATATATAGCGGGGAGCTGTTTTTT. It yields the protein CASSIYSGELFF.

This clonotype was counted many times. The gene calls are TRBV6-1 and TRBJ1-4; no clear D. The CDR3 contains 15 residues. V was trimmed by 6 bases and J by 7 bases, leaving 18 bases between them. The germline V gene encodes CDR1 MNHNS and CDR2 SASEGT. CDR3 DNA: TGTGCCAGCAGCGCTCTTTTAGCAGTTGGTGAAAAACTGTTTTTT. Its protein is CASSALLAVGEKLFF.

The CDR3 bases are TGCAGCTTAGTCCTAGCACGGGGGGAGACCCAGTACTTC. Translated: CSLVLARGETQYF. The chain combines TRBV29-1 with TRBJ2-5; possibly TRBD2 for D (6 bases). V lost 8 bases, J lost 5 bases, and 18 bases lay in between. The CDR3 sequence is 13 residues long. Germline CDR1 and CDR2: SQVTM and ANQGSEA.

Remarks on this clonotype: A clone one base away is much larger, so this may be a read error. The chain recombines TRBV20-1 with TRBJ2-2, with D perhaps TRBD2 (5 bases). Germline values: CDR1 DFQATT, CDR2 SNEGSKA (reference sequence). This CDR3 has 10 residues. In DNA form, the CDR3 reads TGCAGTGCTAGATCCGGGGAGCTGCTTTTT. Translating it yields CSARSGELLF.